The entry below gives a single T cell receptor (beta chain) sequence along with its context. Its cognate antigen is unknown. The J segment lost 5 bases and the V segment lost 3 bases, leaving 11 bases of the junction unmatched. The CDR3 length is 16 residues. Germline assignment: CDR1 MDHEN and CDR2 SYDVKM. The sample belongs to a study of a mutant IDH1 vaccine in newly diagnosed glioma. Study information: Patients previously underwent radiotherapy, temozolomide, or both, and most underwent both.

Regarding time point: week 47, end of study. A 20-mer mutant IDH1 peptide at 300 ug was injected subcutaneously with topical imiquimod. Patients in the study were vaccinated eight times, receiving shots in weeks 1, 3, 5, 7, 11, 15, 19 and 23. The donors had new WHO grade 3 or 4 astrocytomas; these were IDH1-mutant and ATRX-lost. Profiling relied on immunoSEQ multiplex PCR, and the TCRdb table lists in-frame clones only, not all of them. The sample consists of roughly 86,000 clones, 75% to 90% of them appearing once. The sequence derives from a man aged 35 to 55 with glioma. The source was PBMCs, collected from a glioma patient whose treatment included an IDH1 peptide vaccine. The V call is TRBV28, the J call TRBJ2-7, with 9 bases lining up with TRBD1. CDR3 coding DNA: TGTGCCAGCAGTTTCCCCCCCCGGACAGGGGCCGACGAGCAGTACTTC. Amino acid sequence: CASSFPPRTGADEQYF.